Listed below are T cell receptor beta chains from one sample, sequenced in a study of beta chain features in type 1 diabetes. Sequencing used immunoSEQ multiplex PCR; TCRdb keeps in-frame clones, though not all of them. The sample lists roughly 290,000 clones, approximately 15% occurring once. The source material was naive CD4+ T cells from blood. The receptors were gathered from a man aged 18 to 30 with type 1 diabetes. Both conserved end residues are trimmed from each CDR3. The D gene is left open where the match is weak.

v_call: TRBV5-8
j_call: TRBJ1-5
d_call: TRBD1
cdr3_aa: ASSRDRVRQPQH

v_call: TRBV2
j_call: TRBJ2-2
d_call: TRBD2
cdr3_aa: ASRKLAGGHTGELF

v_call: TRBV7-9
j_call: TRBJ2-7
d_call: TRBD2
cdr3_aa: ASSRRLAPSSYEQY

v_call: TRBV5-1
j_call: TRBJ2-7
d_call: TRBD1
cdr3_aa: ASSVGQGLDYEQY

v_call: TRBV5-5
j_call: TRBJ2-1
d_call: TRBD2
cdr3_aa: ASSPGLAYNEQF

v_call: TRBV6-1
j_call: TRBJ2-1
d_call: -
cdr3_aa: ASTILEPNEQF

v_call: TRBV10-1
j_call: TRBJ1-1
d_call: -
cdr3_aa: ASSVQGNTEAF

v_call: TRBV7-2
j_call: TRBJ2-7
d_call: -
cdr3_aa: ASSPRGYEQY

v_call: TRBV7-6
j_call: TRBJ2-3
d_call: TRBD2
cdr3_aa: ASSETGTSGVTDTQY

v_call: TRBV7-9
j_call: TRBJ2-7
d_call: -
cdr3_aa: ASSSAGQRSYEQY

v_call: TRBV28
j_call: TRBJ2-1
d_call: -
cdr3_aa: ASTPASATKEQF

v_call: TRBV30
j_call: TRBJ1-2
d_call: -
cdr3_aa: AWSVYSSGYT

v_call: TRBV5-1
j_call: TRBJ2-1
d_call: TRBD2
cdr3_aa: ASTNLADSYNEQF

v_call: TRBV5-4
j_call: TRBJ2-3
d_call: TRBD1
cdr3_aa: ASSARTGGYTDTQY

v_call: TRBV12-5
j_call: TRBJ2-2
d_call: -
cdr3_aa: ASAAGTVGGELF

v_call: TRBV4-3
j_call: TRBJ2-5
d_call: TRBD2
cdr3_aa: ASNNGLAEETQY

v_call: TRBV18
j_call: TRBJ1-5
d_call: -
cdr3_aa: ASSPRGGGWDQPQH

v_call: TRBV10-1
j_call: TRBJ2-7
d_call: -
cdr3_aa: ASSEWASSGPNEQY

v_call: TRBV12-5
j_call: TRBJ2-5
d_call: -
cdr3_aa: ASGLGRDALWETQY

v_call: TRBV9
j_call: TRBJ2-5
d_call: TRBD1
cdr3_aa: ASSFDRGRRETQY

v_call: TRBV9
j_call: TRBJ2-1
d_call: -
cdr3_aa: ASSVGLASNNEQF

v_call: TRBV14
j_call: TRBJ2-2
d_call: TRBD2
cdr3_aa: ASNKREQFGELF

v_call: TRBV7-2
j_call: TRBJ1-6
d_call: -
cdr3_aa: ASSLAGSVRSPLH

v_call: TRBV19
j_call: TRBJ2-4
d_call: TRBD1
cdr3_aa: ARLGQGPPSAKNIQY

v_call: TRBV30
j_call: TRBJ2-5
d_call: -
cdr3_aa: AWNSQAQETQY

v_call: TRBV6-4
j_call: TRBJ1-1
d_call: -
cdr3_aa: ASSQTQNTEAF

v_call: TRBV5-1
j_call: TRBJ2-7
d_call: -
cdr3_aa: ASSLSSVYEQY

v_call: TRBV18
j_call: TRBJ1-5
d_call: -
cdr3_aa: ASSPITGIGQPQH

v_call: TRBV6-1
j_call: TRBJ2-3
d_call: -
cdr3_aa: ASSEISTIPQY

v_call: TRBV4-2
j_call: TRBJ1-1
d_call: -
cdr3_aa: ASSQDYQAF

v_call: TRBV9
j_call: TRBJ1-2
d_call: TRBD1
cdr3_aa: ASSVRAGQGAGYT

v_call: TRBV4-3
j_call: TRBJ2-1
d_call: TRBD2
cdr3_aa: ASRGGSNGNEQF

v_call: TRBV7-2
j_call: TRBJ2-7
d_call: TRBD2
cdr3_aa: ASSLAISGARSYEQY

v_call: TRBV2
j_call: TRBJ2-7
d_call: -
cdr3_aa: ASSIRDEQY

v_call: TRBV5-1
j_call: TRBJ1-1
d_call: -
cdr3_aa: ASTWAANTEAF

v_call: TRBV5-1
j_call: TRBJ2-7
d_call: TRBD1
cdr3_aa: ASSRLNIGQGKGYEQY

v_call: TRBV9
j_call: TRBJ2-2
d_call: -
cdr3_aa: ASSVDLGELF

v_call: TRBV6-5
j_call: TRBJ2-1
d_call: TRBD1
cdr3_aa: ASGPPGTGSYEQF

v_call: TRBV5-1
j_call: TRBJ2-7
d_call: TRBD1
cdr3_aa: ASRLDPTGGIEQY

v_call: TRBV5-4
j_call: TRBJ2-4
d_call: TRBD2
cdr3_aa: ASSGATSGTSKNIQY

v_call: TRBV4-2
j_call: TRBJ1-1
d_call: -
cdr3_aa: ASSQDMRPGTAF

v_call: TRBV4-1
j_call: TRBJ2-3
d_call: TRBD1
cdr3_aa: ASSPLGRRGRSDTQY

v_call: TRBV5-4
j_call: TRBJ2-7
d_call: TRBD2
cdr3_aa: ASRLAGGPNQQY

v_call: TRBV28
j_call: TRBJ2-2
d_call: -
cdr3_aa: ASSLSRYGELF

v_call: TRBV2
j_call: TRBJ1-2
d_call: TRBD1
cdr3_aa: ASSEGTGGYGYT

v_call: TRBV4-2
j_call: TRBJ2-2
d_call: TRBD1
cdr3_aa: ASSLYRDRGSELF

v_call: TRBV29-1
j_call: TRBJ2-1
d_call: TRBD2
cdr3_aa: SVAGLAGASNYNEQF

v_call: TRBV13
j_call: TRBJ2-5
d_call: -
cdr3_aa: ASSSQSREPKETQY

v_call: TRBV19
j_call: TRBJ2-7
d_call: TRBD1
cdr3_aa: ASSIRQGAYEQY

v_call: TRBV7-2
j_call: TRBJ1-1
d_call: -
cdr3_aa: ASSLAAGINTEAF

v_call: TRBV28
j_call: TRBJ2-3
d_call: TRBD2
cdr3_aa: ASRPGTSGGKEY

v_call: TRBV5-4
j_call: TRBJ2-5
d_call: TRBD2
cdr3_aa: ASSMGLAGAEGSTQY

v_call: TRBV18
j_call: TRBJ1-4
d_call: -
cdr3_aa: ASSRTSGNEKLF

v_call: TRBV25-1
j_call: TRBJ1-1
d_call: -
cdr3_aa: ASSKLMNTEAF

v_call: TRBV7-9
j_call: TRBJ2-7
d_call: TRBD2
cdr3_aa: ASSPRLAGGREQY

v_call: TRBV5-4
j_call: TRBJ2-3
d_call: TRBD2
cdr3_aa: ASSLWLAGSTDTQY

v_call: TRBV19
j_call: TRBJ2-5
d_call: TRBD2
cdr3_aa: ASSISGAGETQY

v_call: TRBV27
j_call: TRBJ2-1
d_call: TRBD2
cdr3_aa: ASSFGGLAGVEQF

v_call: TRBV28
j_call: TRBJ2-2
d_call: TRBD1
cdr3_aa: ASTTGGSGTGELF

v_call: TRBV25-1
j_call: TRBJ1-4
d_call: TRBD1
cdr3_aa: ASSGGQGVEKLF